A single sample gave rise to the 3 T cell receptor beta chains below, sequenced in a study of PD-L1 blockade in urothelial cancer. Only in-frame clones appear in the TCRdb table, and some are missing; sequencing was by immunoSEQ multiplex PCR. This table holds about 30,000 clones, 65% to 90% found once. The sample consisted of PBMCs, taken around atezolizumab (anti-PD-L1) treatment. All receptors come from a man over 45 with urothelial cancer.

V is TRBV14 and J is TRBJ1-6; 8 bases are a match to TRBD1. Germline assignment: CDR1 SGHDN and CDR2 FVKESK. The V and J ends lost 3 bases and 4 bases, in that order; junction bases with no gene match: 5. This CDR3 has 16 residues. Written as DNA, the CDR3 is TGTGCCAGCAGCCAGGCAGGGGGCAGTTATAATTCACCCCTCCACTTT. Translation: CASSQAGGSYNSPLHF.

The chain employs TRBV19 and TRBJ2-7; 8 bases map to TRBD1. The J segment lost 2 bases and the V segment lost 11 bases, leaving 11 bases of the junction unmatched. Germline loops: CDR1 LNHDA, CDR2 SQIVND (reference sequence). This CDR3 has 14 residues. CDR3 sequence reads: CASSRGRGPYEQYF. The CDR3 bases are TGTGCCTCCAGCCGGGGCAGGGGGCCCTACGAGCAGTACTTC.

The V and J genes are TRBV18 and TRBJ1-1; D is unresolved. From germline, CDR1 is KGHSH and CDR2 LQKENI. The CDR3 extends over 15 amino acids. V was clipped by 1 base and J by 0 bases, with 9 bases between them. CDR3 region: CASSPRLGMNTEAFF. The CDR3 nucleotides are TGTGCCAGCTCACCACGTCTGGGCATGAACACTGAAGCTTTCTTT.